This entry describes one T cell receptor (beta chain). The sample belongs to a study of T-cell memory formation after mild COVID-19. Study context: TCR clusters were mostly donor specific.

The V segment lost 4 bases and the J segment 2 bases; nucleotides outside the gene matches: 4. The CDR3 spans 16 residues. Germline V gives CDR1 SGHTA, CDR2 FQGNSA. A single record per CDR3 protein comes from TCRdb applying MiXCR to the 5' RACE reads. The profile covers 270,000 or so distinct CDR3 sequences, with approximately 19% appearing a single time and 23% taken by the ten largest. The V gene is TRBV7-2, the J gene TRBJ2-2; 10 bases match TRBD2. Sequences were obtained from PBMCs or a T cell subset sorted from them (not recorded which). This TCR was recovered from a man in his late teens or twenties who had mild COVID-19 (a few samples of this study predate the infection). Cell type and time point are not known. Written as DNA, the CDR3 is TGTGCCAGCAGCTACCTAGCGGGGGTCAACACCGGGGAGCTGTTTTTT. Translated, it gives CASSYLAGVNTGELFF.